A single sample is the source of the 2 T cell receptor beta chains below, sequenced in a study of cytomegalovirus exposure and HLA in healthy donors. In the PCR, 60 Vbeta and 13 Jbeta primers were used. Sequencing used immunoSEQ multiplex PCR; TCRdb keeps in-frame clones, though not all of them. The profile covers about 120,000 clones, with approximately 80% appearing a single time and 5.8% taken by the ten largest. What was sequenced was PBMCs. The receptors were sampled from a man younger than 35 in good health and CMV-seropositive.

This clone was picked up one time. The CDR3 nucleotides are TGTGCCAGCAGTTCCGGGACAGGAGCCGGCAATGAGCAGTTCTTC. It translates to CASSSGTGAGNEQFF. J is TRBJ2-1 and V is TRBV27; TRBD1 aligns across 8 bases. Germline V gene sequence: CDR1 MNHEY, CDR2 SMNVEV (reference sequence). This CDR3 region has 15 residues. With 4 bases clipped from V and 6 bases from J, the junction kept 8 bases outside the gene matches.

This chain joins TRBV11-3 and TRBJ1-1; D is perhaps TRBD1 (6 bases). There are 14 residues in the CDR3. Germline V lookup: CDR1 SGHNT, CDR2 YENEEA. Trimming removed 3 bases from V and 1 base from J, with 9 bases in between. The CDR3 loop is CASSFTTGNTEAFF. The CDR3 region has the DNA TGTGCCAGCAGCTTCACGACAGGGAACACTGAAGCTTTCTTT.